Shown below are 27 T cell receptor beta chains from a single sample sequenced in a study of graft-versus-host responses after intestinal transplantation. Data came from immunoSEQ multiplex PCR; TCRdb stores just in-frame clones and leaves some out. The sample holds over 45,000 clones; around 93% are singletons and the top ten take roughly 6%. Material: PBMCs, obtained 786 days after a first intestinal transplant, on the day of a second. These receptors originate from a human patient who received an intestinal transplant, so some T cells may come from the graft donor.

This clone has only a few counts. This chain connects TRBV5-6 to TRBJ1-4; TRBD1 might be the D (5 bases). The V gene's germline CDR1 is SGHDT and CDR2 YYEEEE. V lost 4 bases and J 10 bases, leaving 8 bases between the germline ends. The CDR3 contains 11 residues. CDR3 sequence (DNA): TGTGCCAGCAGCCGGGGGGGAAAACTGTTTTTT. Protein: CASSRGGKLFF.

The rearrangement joins TRBV28 to TRBJ2-5; TRBD2 matches 11 bases. After removal of 2 bases from V and 5 bases from J, the junction contained 7 bases not matched to a gene. Germline-derived CDR1 and CDR2 are MDHEN and SYDVKM. The CDR3 length is 16 residues. The CDR3 spells CASSLRPSGRTETQYF. The CDR3 DNA follows: TGTGCCAGCAGTTTAAGGCCTAGCGGGAGGACTGAGACCCAGTACTTC.

V usage is TRBV27 and J usage is TRBJ1-1, with 8 nucleotides matching TRBD1. The J segment lost 5 bases and the V segment lost 2 bases, leaving 7 bases of the junction unmatched. The CDR3 length is 15 residues. The germline CDR1 and CDR2 sequences are MNHEY and SMNVEV (reference sequence). Here the CDR3 DNA reads TGTGCCAGCAGTTTAAAGGTCAGGGGGCAGACTGAAGCTTTCTTT. Protein: CASSLKVRGQTEAFF.

This clone is a singleton in its sample. V usage is TRBV4-2 and J usage is TRBJ1-2, with 8 bases matching TRBD1. The V gene end was trimmed by 3 bases and the J gene end by 2 bases; junction bases not matched to a gene: 5. Germline V gene data show CDR1 as LGHNA and CDR2 as YNFKEQ. The CDR3 consists of 15 residues. CDR3 region: CASSQGGQANYGYTF. In DNA form, the CDR3 reads TGTGCCAGCAGCCAGGGGGGACAGGCGAACTATGGCTACACCTTC.

DNA of the CDR3: TGTGCCAGCAGTGAGGCTTGGACGGCGAACACTGAAGCTTTCTTT. It is translated as CASSEAWTANTEAFF. The V gene is TRBV2, the J gene TRBJ1-1, with D hard to call. Germline CDR1 SNHLY, CDR2 FYNNEI. V dropped 3 bases and J dropped 1 base, with 12 bases sitting between them. CDR3 length equals 15 residues.

The chain links TRBV6-1 to TRBJ2-7, with a weak D call TRBD2 (5 bases). Trimming took off 7 bases at V and 7 bases at J, with 23 bases between the two ends. This CDR3 comprises 15 residues. From germline, CDR1 is MNHNS and CDR2 SASEGT. Here the CDR3 DNA reads TGTGCCAGCACCCGAAGAACAGCGATCCGGGGAGAGCAGTACTTC. Its translation: CASTRRTAIRGEQYF.

A remark on this clone: At one of its ends the junction is not consistent with the germline gene, which may arise from a read error. The V and J genes are TRBV7-7 and TRBJ2-7; 9 bases line up with TRBD1. Germline V gives CDR1 SSHAT, CDR2 FNYEAQ (reference sequence). The CDR3 is 15 amino acids. The CDR3 spells CASSAGTGNTYEQYF. The DNA of the CDR3 is TGTGCTAGCAGCGCCGGGACAGGGAACACCTACGAGCAGTACTTC.

The rearrangement links TRBV7-6 to TRBJ1-2; D remains ambiguous. The CDR3 is 14 amino acids. Germline V lookup: CDR1 SGHVS, CDR2 FNYEAQ. V lost 1 base and J 8 bases, leaving 14 bases between the germline ends. This chain's CDR3 is CASSLGAGSVGYTF. The CDR3 nucleotides are TGTGCCAGCAGCTTAGGTGCCGGTAGTGTCGGCTACACCTTC. Full variable domain (rest looked up from reference TRBV7-6 and TRBJ1-2): GAGVSQSPRYKVTKRGQDVALRCDPISGHVSLYWYRQALGQGPEFLTYFNYEAQQDKSGLPNDRFSAERPEGSISTLTIQRTEQRDSAMYRCASSLGAGSVGYTFGSGTRLTVV.

The chain carries TRBV11-3 and TRBJ2-3; 8 bases fit TRBD2. Germline V gene lookup returns CDR1 SGHNT and CDR2 YENEEA. J lost 6 bases, V lost 5 bases, and 10 bases had no gene match. The CDR3 is 15 amino acids. CDR3 sequence reads: CASSRRAGVGDTQYF. CDR3 coding DNA: TGTGCCAGCAGCCGCCGAGCGGGAGTAGGGGATACGCAGTATTTT. The variable domain in full, with the rest retrieved from reference TRBV11-3 and TRBJ2-3, is EAGVVQSPRYKIIEKKQPVAFWCNPISGHNTLYWYLQNLGQGPELLIRYENEEAVDDSQLPKDRFSAERLKGVDSTLKIQPAELGDSAVYLCASSRRAGVGDTQYFGPGTRLTVL.

The chain joins TRBV7-6 to TRBJ2-7; possibly TRBD1 for D (6 bases). The V gene lost 2 bases and the J gene lost 0 bases, with 8 bases spanning the gap. The CDR3 has 14 amino acids. Germline loops: CDR1 SGHVS, CDR2 FNYEAQ. The chain's CDR3 is CASSLMGASYEQYF. The CDR3 region has the DNA TGTGCCAGCAGCTTAATGGGGGCCTCCTACGAGCAGTACTTC.

This clone was picked up a small number of times. V is TRBV10-3 and J is TRBJ1-4; no definite D call. Trimming stripped 0 bases from V and 7 bases from J, with 12 bases between. CDR3 length equals 15 residues. Germline CDR1 reads ENHRY; CDR2 reads SYGVKD. The CDR3, as DNA: TGTGCCATCAGTGAGTCTGGGCTCGGATCTGAAAAACTGTTTTTT. Protein product: CAISESGLGSEKLFF.

The chain has TRBV14 and TRBJ1-1; no clear D gene. The CDR3 is 14 residues long. The V end was cut by 7 bases, the J end by 1 base, with 13 bases between. CDR1 and CDR2 (germline): SGHDN, FVKESK. As DNA, the CDR3 is TGTGCCAGCAAGGAGGCTTACCCGAACACTGAAGCTTTCTTT. This gives the protein CASKEAYPNTEAFF.

The V gene is TRBV6-5, the J gene TRBJ2-7; 7 nucleotides line up with TRBD1. The CDR3 runs 14 residues. J was trimmed by 4 bases and V by 2 bases; bases with no gene match: 5. Looked up from germline, CDR1 is MNHEY and CDR2 is SVGAGI. The CDR3 nucleotides are TGTGCCAGCAGTTACCAAACAGGGGCGTACGAGCAGTACTTC. It specifies CASSYQTGAYEQYF.

The chain has TRBV25-1 and TRBJ1-2; TRBD1 matches 7 bases. Trimming at V came to 7 bases and at J to 0 bases, leaving 2 bases not matched to a gene. The CDR3 loop spans 13 amino acids. Germline-derived CDR1 and CDR2 are MGHDK and SYGVNS. This chain's CDR3 is CASTGTANYGYTF. The CDR3 DNA reads TGTGCCAGCACCGGGACAGCTAACTATGGCTACACCTTC.

V and J are TRBV14 and TRBJ1-2; TRBD1 matches 7 bases. Germline trimming cut 5 bases from V and 6 bases from J; bases unmatched to any gene: 9. CDR1 is SGHDN, CDR2 FVKESK, per germline. There are 14 residues in the CDR3. CDR3 residues: CASSFHRGGDGYTF. In DNA form, the CDR3 reads TGTGCCAGCAGCTTCCACAGGGGAGGTGATGGCTACACCTTC.

J is TRBJ1-1 and V is TRBV2; 7 bases align to TRBD1. Trimming removed 6 bases from V and 2 bases from J; junction bases left unmatched: 6. This CDR3 region has 14 residues. Germline CDR1 SNHLY, CDR2 FYNNEI. The CDR3 protein is CASRARTGNTEAFF. DNA of the CDR3: TGTGCCAGCAGGGCCAGGACAGGTAACACTGAAGCTTTCTTT.

This sequence joins TRBV5-1 and TRBJ2-3; the match to TRBD2 covers 7 bases. V shed 4 bases, J shed 6 bases, and the junction held 8 bases outside the gene matches. This CDR3 comprises 14 residues. Germline V gene lookup returns CDR1 SGHRS and CDR2 YFSETQ. The CDR3 DNA reads as TGCGCCAGCAGCAAGGAGCGGGGTGGGGATACGCAGTATTTT. Amino acids: CASSKERGGDTQYF.

The chain carries TRBV12-5 and TRBJ1-3, with 7 positions matching TRBD1. This CDR3 comprises 15 residues. CDR1 is LGHNT, CDR2 FRNRAP, per germline. V was pared by 5 bases and J by 0 bases, with 4 bases of the junction left unmatched. CDR3 in amino acids: CASGTGQVSGNTIYF. DNA for the CDR3: TGTGCTAGTGGTACCGGACAGGTCTCTGGAAACACCATATATTTT.

The chain joins TRBV4-2 to TRBJ2-7, with TRBD2 matching over 13 bases. V was clipped by 1 base and J by 2 bases; unmatched bases: 8. From germline, CDR1 is LGHNA and CDR2 YNFKEQ. This CDR3 is built from 18 residues. CDR3 loop: CASSQGWTSGSVAYEQYF. As DNA, the CDR3 is TGTGCCAGCAGCCAAGGATGGACTAGCGGGAGCGTAGCCTACGAGCAGTACTTC.

This clone was recorded once. This sequence joins TRBV30 and TRBJ2-7; weak D call: TRBD1 (5 bases). Germline CDR1 reads GTSNPN; CDR2 reads SVGIG (reference sequence). Trimming took off 0 bases at V and 5 bases at J, with 17 bases between the two ends. The CDR3 spans 15 residues. CDR3 in amino acids: CAWSVPWQGGDEQYF. CDR3 in DNA: TGTGCCTGGAGTGTACCGTGGCAGGGTGGCGACGAGCAGTACTTC.

The chain carries TRBV2 and TRBJ2-3, with 7 bases lining up with TRBD2. CDR1 and CDR2 (germline): SNHLY, FYNNEI. V shed 1 base and J 5 bases; nucleotides not matched to a gene: 3. The CDR3 is 14 amino acids. The CDR3 DNA reads as TGTGCCAGCAGTGAAGGCGGGGGAGGAGATACGCAGTATTTT. Translated: CASSEGGGGDTQYF.

J is TRBJ2-1 and V is TRBV6-1; TRBD2 matches 8 bases. Germline V lookup: CDR1 MNHNS, CDR2 SASEGT. V dropped 1 base and J dropped 9; count of bases not matched to a gene: 5. This CDR3 has 14 amino acids. CDR3 nucleotides: TGTGCCAGCAGTGAAGTGGGACTAGGGGCTGAGCAGTTCTTC. Residues: CASSEVGLGAEQFF.

This clone was detected only a few times. The chain carries TRBV10-1 and TRBJ1-3; D not certain. The CDR3 length is 14 residues. V was clipped by 2 bases and J by 2 bases, with 7 bases between them. Germline V gene lookup returns CDR1 WNHNN and CDR2 SYGVQD (reference sequence). The CDR3 DNA is TGCGCCAGCAGTGAGAGCCAAACTGGAAACACCATATATTTT. This codes for CASSESQTGNTIYF.

The chain employs TRBV9 and TRBJ1-2, with D possibly being TRBD1 (5 bases). The CDR3 sequence is 15 residues long. Germline V gene lookup returns CDR1 SGDLS and CDR2 YYNGEE. The germline V and J ends were trimmed by 0 bases and 2 bases, with 11 bases remaining between them. CDR3 bases: TGTGCCAGCAGCGTAGATGGGACGGGGAACTATGGCTACACCTTC. It encodes CASSVDGTGNYGYTF.

This clone was seen a handful of times. This chain joins TRBV14 and TRBJ2-7, with D uncertain. Germline CDR1 is SGHDN and CDR2 is FVKESK. Trimming removed 0 bases at V and 4 bases at J, with 16 bases between. The CDR3 has 16 amino acids. CDR3 bases: TGTGCCAGCAGCCAAGAACCCGCCCAGGTCGATTACGAGCAGTACTTC. This gives the protein CASSQEPAQVDYEQYF.

This rearrangement joins TRBV28 to TRBJ2-3; a possible D gene is TRBD2 (5 bases). CDR1 MDHEN and CDR2 SYDVKM come from the germline V gene. CDR3 size: 12 residues. Trimming cost V 7 bases and J 2 bases, with 7 bases left between them. The CDR3 region is CASKRNTDTQYF. The CDR3 region has the DNA TGTGCCAGCAAGCGGAACACAGATACGCAGTATTTT.

On this clone: Other DNA sequences of this sample code for an identical CDR3. The gene calls are TRBV2 and TRBJ2-3; no firm D call. Trimming cost V 3 bases and J 2 bases, with 6 bases left between them. The germline CDR1 and CDR2 sequences are SNHLY and FYNNEI. The length of the CDR3 is 13 residues. The CDR3 sequence: CASSDWHTDTQYF. The CDR3 nucleotides are TGTGCCAGCAGTGACTGGCACACAGATACGCAGTATTTT. The whole variable domain, filled in from reference TRBV2 and TRBJ2-3, reads EPEVTQTPSHQVTQMGQEVILRCVPISNHLYFYWYRQILGQKVEFLVSFYNNEISEKSEIFDDQFSVERPDGSNFTLKIRSTKLEDSAMYFCASSDWHTDTQYFGPGTRLTVL.